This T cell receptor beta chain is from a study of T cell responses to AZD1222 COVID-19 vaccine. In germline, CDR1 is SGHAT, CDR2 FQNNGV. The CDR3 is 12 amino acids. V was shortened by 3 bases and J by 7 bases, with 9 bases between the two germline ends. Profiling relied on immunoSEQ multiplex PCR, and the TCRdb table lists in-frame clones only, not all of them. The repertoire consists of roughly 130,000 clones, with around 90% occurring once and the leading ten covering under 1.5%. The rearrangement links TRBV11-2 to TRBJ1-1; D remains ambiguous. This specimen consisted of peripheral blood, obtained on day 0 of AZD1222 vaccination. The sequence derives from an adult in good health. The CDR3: CASSFETSEAFF. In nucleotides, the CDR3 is TGTGCCAGCAGCTTCGAGACAAGTGAAGCTTTCTTT. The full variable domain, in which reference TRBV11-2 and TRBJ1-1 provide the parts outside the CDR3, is EAGVAQSPRYKIIEKRQSVAFWCNPISGHATLYWYQQILGQGPKLLIQFQNNGVVDDSQLPKDRFSAERLKGVDSTLKIQPAKLEDSAVYLCASSFETSEAFFGQGTRLTVV.